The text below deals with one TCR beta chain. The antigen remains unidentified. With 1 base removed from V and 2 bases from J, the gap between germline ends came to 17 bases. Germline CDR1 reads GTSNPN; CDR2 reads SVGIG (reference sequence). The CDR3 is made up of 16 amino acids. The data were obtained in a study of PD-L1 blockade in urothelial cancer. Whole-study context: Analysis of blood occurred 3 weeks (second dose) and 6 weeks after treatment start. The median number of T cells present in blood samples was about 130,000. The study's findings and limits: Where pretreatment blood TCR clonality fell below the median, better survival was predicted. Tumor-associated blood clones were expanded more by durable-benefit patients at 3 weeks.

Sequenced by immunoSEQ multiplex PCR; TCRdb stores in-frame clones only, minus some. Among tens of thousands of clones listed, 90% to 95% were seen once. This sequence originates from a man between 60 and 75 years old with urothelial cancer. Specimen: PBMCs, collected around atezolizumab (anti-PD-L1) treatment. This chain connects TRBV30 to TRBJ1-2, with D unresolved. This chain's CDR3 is CAWSDTFAGLNYGYTF. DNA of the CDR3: TGTGCCTGGAGTGATACATTTGCAGGTCTAAACTATGGCTACACCTTC.